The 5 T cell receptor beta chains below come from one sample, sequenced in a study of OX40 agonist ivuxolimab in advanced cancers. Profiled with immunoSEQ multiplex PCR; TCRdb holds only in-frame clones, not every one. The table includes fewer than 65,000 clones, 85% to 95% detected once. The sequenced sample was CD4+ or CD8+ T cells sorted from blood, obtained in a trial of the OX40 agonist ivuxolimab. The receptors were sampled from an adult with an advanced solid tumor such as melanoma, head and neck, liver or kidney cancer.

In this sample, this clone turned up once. The CDR3: CASSVNYALTYEQYF. The CDR3 DNA reads TGTGCCAGCAGCGTAAATTATGCGTTAACCTACGAGCAGTACTTC. The V call is TRBV9, the J call TRBJ2-7; D is uncertain. V lost 1 base, J lost 2 bases, and 13 bases lay in between. From germline, CDR1 is SGDLS and CDR2 YYNGEE. There are 15 residues in the CDR3.

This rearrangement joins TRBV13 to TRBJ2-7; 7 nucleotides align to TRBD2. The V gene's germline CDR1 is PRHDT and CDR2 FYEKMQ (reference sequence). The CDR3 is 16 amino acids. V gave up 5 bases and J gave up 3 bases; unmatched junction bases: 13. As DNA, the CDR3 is TGTGCCAGCAGCCCAGGGAGGGATGAATTTGTCTACGAGCAGTACTTC. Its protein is CASSPGRDEFVYEQYF.

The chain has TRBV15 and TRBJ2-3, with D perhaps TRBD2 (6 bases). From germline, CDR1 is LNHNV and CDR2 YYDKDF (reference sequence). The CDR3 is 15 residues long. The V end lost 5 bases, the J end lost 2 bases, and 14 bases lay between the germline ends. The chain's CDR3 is CATSFRTNPTDTQYF. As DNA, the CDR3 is TGTGCCACCAGCTTCCGGACTAATCCCACAGATACGCAGTATTTT. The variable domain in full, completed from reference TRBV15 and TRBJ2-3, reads DAMVIQNPRYQVTQFGKPVTLSCSQTLNHNVMYWYQQKSSQAPKLLFHYYDKDFNNEADTPDNFQSRRPNTSFCFLDIRSPGLGDTAMYLCATSFRTNPTDTQYFGPGTRLTVL.

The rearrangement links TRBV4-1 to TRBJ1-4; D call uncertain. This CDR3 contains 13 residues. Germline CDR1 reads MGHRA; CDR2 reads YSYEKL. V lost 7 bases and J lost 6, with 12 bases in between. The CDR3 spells CASKSVWDEKLFF. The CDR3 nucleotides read TGCGCCAGCAAGAGCGTTTGGGATGAAAAACTGTTTTTT.

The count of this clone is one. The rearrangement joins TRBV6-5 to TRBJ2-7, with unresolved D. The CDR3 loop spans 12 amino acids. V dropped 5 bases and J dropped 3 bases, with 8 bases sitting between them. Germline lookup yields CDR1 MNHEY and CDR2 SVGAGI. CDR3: CASSPNVYEQYF. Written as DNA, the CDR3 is TGTGCCAGCAGTCCCAATGTCTACGAGCAGTACTTC.